This is a list of T cell receptor beta chains from one sample in a study of siplizumab effects on memory and regulatory T cells. The method was immunoSEQ multiplex PCR; TCRdb's version includes in-frame clones alone and lacks a portion of them. This table holds over 100,000 clones, roughly 92% found once. The sequencing sample was made of CD4+ T cells sorted from blood. The receptors come from a human donor in good health. Each CDR3 is given with its conserved first and last residue. The order of the fields is D gene, J gene, V gene, clone size, CDR3 DNA, CDR3 protein. D genes are given only for firm matches. Only part of the rows carry a size: once, few, many, or a class if the clone is expanded.

>-|TRBJ1-1|TRBV6-5|once
TGTGCCAGCAGTTACTCTAGAGGGAACACTGAAGCTTTCTTT
CASSYSRGNTEAFF
>-|TRBJ2-7|TRBV7-7|-
TGTGCCAGCAAAAGAAGCTCCTACGAGCAGTACTTC
CASKRSSYEQYF
>TRBD2|TRBJ2-1|TRBV29-1|-
TGCAGCGGAAGACTAGCGGGAGGGCCCAATGAGCAGTTCTTC
CSGRLAGGPNEQFF
>TRBD1|TRBJ1-1|TRBV28|-
TGTGCCAGCATGGAGACCGGGACAGTGAACACTGAAGCTTTCTTT
CASMETGTVNTEAFF
>-|TRBJ1-5|TRBV21-1|-
TGTGCCAGCAGCAAAGTTCGTACGTCCCAGCATTTT
CASSKVRTSQHF
>TRBD2|TRBJ2-3|TRBV5-1|-
TGCGCCAGCAGCTTGGGACTAGCGGGATGGACAGATACGCAGTATTTT
CASSLGLAGWTDTQYF
>TRBD1|TRBJ1-2|TRBV28|once
TGTGCCAGCAGTTCCGAGGGACAGGAAAACTATGGCTACACCTTC
CASSSEGQENYGYTF
>TRBD1|TRBJ1-1|TRBV9|-
TGTGCCAGCAGCGTTTTTCCACAGGGGGTGAACACTGAAGCTTTCTTT
CASSVFPQGVNTEAFF
>-|TRBJ2-5|TRBV5-4|-
TGTGCCAGCAGCAATAAACGGGGGAGGGGGTTAGAGACCCAGTACTTC
CASSNKRGRGLETQYF
>-|TRBJ2-6|TRBV19|-
TGTGCCAGTAGTATAAACCCCGCTGGGGCCAACGTCCTGACTTTC
CASSINPAGANVLTF
>TRBD1|TRBJ1-2|TRBV28|-
TGTGCCAGCAGTTTCCTCAACAGGGGGCGACTCAAGATGGGTGGCTACACCTTC
CASSFLNRGRLKMGGYTF